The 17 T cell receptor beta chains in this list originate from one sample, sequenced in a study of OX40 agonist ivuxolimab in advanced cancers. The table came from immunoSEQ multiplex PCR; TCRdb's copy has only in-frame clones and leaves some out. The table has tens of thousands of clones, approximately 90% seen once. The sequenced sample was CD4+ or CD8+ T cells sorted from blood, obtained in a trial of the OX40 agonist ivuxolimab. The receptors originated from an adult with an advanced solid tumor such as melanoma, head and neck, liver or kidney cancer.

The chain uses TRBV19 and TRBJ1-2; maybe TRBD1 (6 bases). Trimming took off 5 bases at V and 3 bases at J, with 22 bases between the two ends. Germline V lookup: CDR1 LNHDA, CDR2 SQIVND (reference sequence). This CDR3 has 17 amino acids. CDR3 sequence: CASSSPGGGLGDYGYTF. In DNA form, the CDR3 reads TGTGCCAGTAGTTCCCCTGGCGGGGGGCTGGGGGACTATGGCTACACCTTC.

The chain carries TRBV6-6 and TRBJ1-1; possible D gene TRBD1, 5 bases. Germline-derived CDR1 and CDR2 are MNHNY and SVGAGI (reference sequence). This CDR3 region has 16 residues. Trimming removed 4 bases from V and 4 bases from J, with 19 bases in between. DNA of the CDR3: TGTGCCAGCAGTTCTAGTCCTGGTCGCAGGGCCACTGAAGCTTTCTTT. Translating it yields CASSSSPGRRATEAFF.

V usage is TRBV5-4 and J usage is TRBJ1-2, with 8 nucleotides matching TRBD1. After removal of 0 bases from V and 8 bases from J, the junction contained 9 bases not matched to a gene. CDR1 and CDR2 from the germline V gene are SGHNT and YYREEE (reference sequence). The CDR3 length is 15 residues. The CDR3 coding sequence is TGTGCCAGCAGCTTGGAACAGGGGGGAACCTTCGGCTACACCTTC. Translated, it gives CASSLEQGGTFGYTF. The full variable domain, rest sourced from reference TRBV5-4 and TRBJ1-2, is ETGVTQSPTHLIKTRGQQVTLRCSSQSGHNTVSWYQQALGQGPQFIFQYYREEENGRGNFPPRFSGLQFPNYSSELNVNALELDDSALYLCASSLEQGGTFGYTFGSGTRLTVV.

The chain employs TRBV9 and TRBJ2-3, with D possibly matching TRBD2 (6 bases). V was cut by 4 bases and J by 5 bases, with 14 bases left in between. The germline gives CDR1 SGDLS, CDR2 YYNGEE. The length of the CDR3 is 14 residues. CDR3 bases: TGTGCCAGCAGCCCCACTACGGGGGAAGATACGCAGTATTTT. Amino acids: CASSPTTGEDTQYF.

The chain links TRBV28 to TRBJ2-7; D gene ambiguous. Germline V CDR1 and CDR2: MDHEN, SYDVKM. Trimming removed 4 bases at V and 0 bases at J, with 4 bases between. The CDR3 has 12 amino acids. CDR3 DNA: TGTGCCAGCAGTTCGCTCTCCTACGAGCAGTACTTC. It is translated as CASSSLSYEQYF. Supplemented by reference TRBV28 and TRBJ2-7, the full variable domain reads DVKVTQSSRYLVKRTGEKVFLECVQDMDHENMFWYRQDPGLGLRLIYFSYDVKMKEKGDIPEGYSVSREKKERFSLILESASTNQTSMYLCASSSLSYEQYFGPGTRLTVT.

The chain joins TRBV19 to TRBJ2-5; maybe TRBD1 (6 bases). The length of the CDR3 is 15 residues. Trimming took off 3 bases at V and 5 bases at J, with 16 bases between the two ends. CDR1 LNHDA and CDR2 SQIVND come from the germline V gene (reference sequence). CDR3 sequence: CASSIQGHGSETQYF. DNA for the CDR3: TGTGCCAGTAGTATCCAGGGGCACGGATCGGAGACCCAGTACTTC.

CDR3: CASSRGGQTYEQYF. The CDR3 DNA reads TGTGCCAGTAGTAGGGGGGGGCAGACCTACGAGCAGTACTTC. The rearrangement links TRBV19 to TRBJ2-7; a weak D match, TRBD2 (7 bases). This CDR3 has 14 residues. With 4 bases removed from V and 2 bases from J, the gap between germline ends came to 12 bases. Germline-derived CDR1 and CDR2 are LNHDA and SQIVND (reference sequence).

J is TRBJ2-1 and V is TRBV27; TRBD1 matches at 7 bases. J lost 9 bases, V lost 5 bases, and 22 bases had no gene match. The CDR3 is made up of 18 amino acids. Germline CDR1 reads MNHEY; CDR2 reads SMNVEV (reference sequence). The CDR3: CASSPARNRGRSPGEQFF. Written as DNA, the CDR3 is TGTGCCAGCAGTCCGGCTAGGAACAGGGGAAGGTCGCCCGGTGAGCAGTTCTTC.

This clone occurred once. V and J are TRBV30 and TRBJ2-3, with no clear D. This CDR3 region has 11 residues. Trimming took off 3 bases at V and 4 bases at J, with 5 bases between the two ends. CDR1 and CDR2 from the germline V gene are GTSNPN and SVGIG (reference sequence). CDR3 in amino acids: CAWSGSDTQYF. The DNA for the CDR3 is TGTGCCTGGAGCGGGTCAGATACGCAGTATTTT.

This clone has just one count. The CDR3 coding sequence is TGTGCCAGTAGTCTCGGTGGGACTACCTCTGGAAACACCATATATTTT. It yields the protein CASSLGGTTSGNTIYF. The chain has TRBV19 and TRBJ1-3; maybe TRBD1 (5 bases). CDR3 size: 16 residues. V was shortened by 5 bases and J by 0 bases, with 14 bases between the two germline ends. Germline V gene data show CDR1 as LNHDA and CDR2 as SQIVND (reference sequence).

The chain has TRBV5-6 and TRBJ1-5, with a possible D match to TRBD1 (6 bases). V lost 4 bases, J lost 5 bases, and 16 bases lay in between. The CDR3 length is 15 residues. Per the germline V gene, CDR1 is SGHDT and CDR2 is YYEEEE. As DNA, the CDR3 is TGTGCCAGCAGCCATACAGGGCTCCGGGATCAGCCCCAGCATTTT. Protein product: CASSHTGLRDQPQHF.

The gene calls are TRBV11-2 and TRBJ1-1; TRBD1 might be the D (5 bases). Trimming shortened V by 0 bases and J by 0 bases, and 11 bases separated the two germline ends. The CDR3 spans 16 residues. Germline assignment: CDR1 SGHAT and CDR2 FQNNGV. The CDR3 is CASSLDQGRMNTEAFF. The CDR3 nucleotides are TGTGCCAGCAGCTTAGATCAGGGACGGATGAACACTGAAGCTTTCTTT. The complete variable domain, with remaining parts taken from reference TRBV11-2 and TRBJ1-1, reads EAGVAQSPRYKIIEKRQSVAFWCNPISGHATLYWYQQILGQGPKLLIQFQNNGVVDDSQLPKDRFSAERLKGVDSTLKIQPAKLEDSAVYLCASSLDQGRMNTEAFFGQGTRLTVV.

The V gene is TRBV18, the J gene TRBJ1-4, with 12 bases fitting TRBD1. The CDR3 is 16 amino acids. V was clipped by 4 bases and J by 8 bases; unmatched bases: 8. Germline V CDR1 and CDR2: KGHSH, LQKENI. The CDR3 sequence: CASSQGTGGFGEKLFF. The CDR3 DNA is TGTGCCAGCTCACAGGGGACAGGGGGCTTCGGAGAAAAACTGTTTTTT.

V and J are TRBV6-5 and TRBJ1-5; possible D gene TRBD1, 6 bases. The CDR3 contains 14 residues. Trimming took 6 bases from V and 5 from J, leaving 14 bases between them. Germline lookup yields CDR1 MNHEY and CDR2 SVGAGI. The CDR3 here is CASSPGGGHQPQHF. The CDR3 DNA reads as TGTGCCAGCAGCCCCGGGGGGGGCCATCAGCCCCAGCATTTT.

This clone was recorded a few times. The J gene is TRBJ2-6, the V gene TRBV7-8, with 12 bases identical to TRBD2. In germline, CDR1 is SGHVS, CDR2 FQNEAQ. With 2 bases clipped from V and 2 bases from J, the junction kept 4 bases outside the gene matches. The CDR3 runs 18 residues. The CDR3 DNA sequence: TGTGCCAGCAGCTTATGGACTAGCGGGATAGCTGGGGCCAACGTCCTGACTTTC. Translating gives CASSLWTSGIAGANVLTF. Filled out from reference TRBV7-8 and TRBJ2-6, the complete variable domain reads GAGVSQSPRYKVAKRGQDVALRCDPISGHVSLFWYQQALGQGPEFLTYFQNEAQLDKSGLPSDRFFAERPEGSVSTLKIQRTQQEDSAVYLCASSLWTSGIAGANVLTFGAGSRLTVL.

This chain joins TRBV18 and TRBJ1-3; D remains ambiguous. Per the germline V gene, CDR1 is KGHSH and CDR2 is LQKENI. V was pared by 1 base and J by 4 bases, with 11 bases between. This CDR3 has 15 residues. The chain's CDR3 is CASSPRQLEGNTIYF. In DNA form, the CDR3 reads TGTGCCAGCTCACCACGGCAGTTGGAAGGAAACACCATATATTTT.

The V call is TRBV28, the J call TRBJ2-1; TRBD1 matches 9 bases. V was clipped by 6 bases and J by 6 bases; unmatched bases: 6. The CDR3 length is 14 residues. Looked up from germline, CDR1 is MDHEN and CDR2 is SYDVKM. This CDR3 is CASRPGQGFNEQFF. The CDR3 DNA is TGTGCCAGCAGGCCGGGACAGGGCTTCAATGAGCAGTTCTTC.